This T cell receptor beta chain is from a study of shared T cell receptors in the human thymus. V lost 2 bases and J 5 bases, leaving 13 bases between the germline ends. The CDR3 is 15 amino acids. CDR1 is SGHTA, CDR2 FQGNSA, per germline. Data came from immunoSEQ multiplex PCR; TCRdb stores just in-frame clones and leaves some out. This sample has hundreds of thousands of clones; around 87% occur once, and the top ten carry over 0.008%. This sample was shared with a second study, whose subject was human thymus T cells. That paper adds: Infants served as donors; they were healthy and Finnish and were having corrective surgery for congenital heart defects. Resections that were taken during corrective heart surgery supplied the thymus tissue. Seemingly biased V and J gene usage marked thymic and blood repertoires. As related research reported, thymic repertoires overlapped highly among unrelated individuals.

Sequencing was carried out using thymocytes. The TCR sequence derives from a boy in the first two years of life with a congenital heart defect. The J gene is TRBJ2-1, the V gene TRBV7-2, with D perhaps TRBD2 (6 bases). This chain's CDR3 is CASSLLGLAHNEQFF. For the CDR3, the DNA is TGTGCCAGCAGCTTATTAGGTCTAGCGCACAATGAGCAGTTCTTC.